What follows are 29 T cell receptor beta chains derived from one specimen sequenced in a study of neurological immune-mediated disorders. TCRdb reprocessed the 5' RACE reads via MiXCR and lists one record per CDR3 protein. Among approximately 100,000 distinct CDR3 sequences listed, around 3.3% were seen once. Material for sequencing was PBMCs. These receptors all come from a woman under 30 with multiple sclerosis.

This clonotype has a count of ten or more. The rearrangement joins TRBV20-1 to TRBJ1-1; a possible D gene is TRBD1 (5 bases). The V gene's germline CDR1 is DFQATT and CDR2 SNEGSKA (reference sequence). Trimming stripped 3 bases from V and 3 bases from J, with 11 bases between. The CDR3 is 13 amino acids. In DNA form, the CDR3 reads TGCAGTGCTAGGGCAGGGATACACACTGAAGCTTTCTTT. Its protein product is CSARAGIHTEAFF.

This clonotype was found many times. V gene TRBV7-2 combines with J gene TRBJ1-6; 9 nucleotides line up with TRBD1. Trimming removed 5 bases from V and 9 bases from J; junction bases left unmatched: 11. Germline V CDR1 and CDR2: SGHTA, FQGNSA. The CDR3 covers 16 residues. The CDR3 DNA sequence: TGTGCCAGCAGCCCCCAGGGACAGGGTTTTCGTTCACCCCTCCACTTT. Translation gives CASSPQGQGFRSPLHF.

A remark on this clonotype: One end of the junction does not line up with germline, which may come from a read error. The genes are TRBV10-3 and TRBJ1-5; the D is unclear. The CDR3 runs 13 residues. Germline CDR1 reads ENHRY; CDR2 reads SYGVKD. This CDR3 reads CAISEEVNRPPHF. The CDR3 nucleotides read TGTGCCATCAGTGAGGAAGTGAATCGGCCCCCGCATTTT.

This clonotype occurred once. The CDR3 DNA reads as TGTGCCACCGCAGGGTACACTGAAGCTTTCTTT. Its protein is CATAGYTEAFF. The V and J genes are TRBV10-3 and TRBJ1-1; D may be TRBD1 (5 bases). CDR1 and CDR2 (germline): ENHRY, SYGVKD. V lost 10 bases to trimming and J lost 3 bases, with 9 bases between them. The CDR3 loop spans 11 amino acids.

This clonotype appeared many times. The chain links TRBV7-2 to TRBJ1-2; maybe TRBD1 (6 bases). From germline, CDR1 is SGHTA and CDR2 FQGNSA. This CDR3 is 15 amino acids long. Trimming pared 1 base from V and 3 bases from J, leaving 12 bases between. CDR3 DNA: TGTGCCAGCAGCTTAGTACAGGGCTCCTACTATGGCTACACCTTC. Encoded protein: CASSLVQGSYYGYTF.

This clonotype was observed many times. The V gene is TRBV11-2, the J gene TRBJ1-2, with D unresolved. The V end was cut by 1 base, the J end by 4 bases, with 13 bases between. This CDR3 comprises 15 residues. Looked up from germline, CDR1 is SGHAT and CDR2 is FQNNGV. The CDR3: CASSLGHEGIYGYTF. CDR3 nucleotide sequence: TGTGCCAGCAGCTTAGGACATGAGGGAATCTATGGCTACACCTTC.

This clonotype was seen a handful of times. The rearrangement joins TRBV6-2 or TRBV6-3 to TRBJ2-3; D unresolved. CDR3 length equals 11 residues. V was shortened by 2 bases and J by 11 bases, with 8 bases between the two germline ends. CDR1 and CDR2 from the germline V gene are MNHEY and SVGEGT. The DNA for the CDR3 is TGTGCCAGCAGTTACCCCCCTTGGCAGTATTTT. Translation: CASSYPPWQYF.

This clonotype was seen many times. The chain is built from TRBV3-1 and TRBJ1-2; no reliable D call. The ends were cut back, 6 bases at V and 4 bases at J, with 18 bases in the middle. This CDR3 has 15 residues. Germline loops: CDR1 LGHDT, CDR2 YNNKEL (reference sequence). The CDR3 reads CASRPDTTGGYGYTF. The CDR3 bases are TGTGCCAGCAGACCTGACACCACGGGCGGCTATGGCTACACCTTC.

This clonotype has ten or more counts. The chain employs TRBV20-1 and TRBJ2-3; 8 nucleotides match TRBD2. V was pared by 4 bases and J by 3 bases, with 6 bases of the junction left unmatched. CDR1 and CDR2 (germline): DFQATT, SNEGSKA (reference sequence). CDR3 length equals 14 residues. CDR3 nucleotide sequence: TGCAGTGCTATGCCGGGGGGGCTAACAGATACGCAGTATTTT. This encodes CSAMPGGLTDTQYF.

This clonotype was found many times. CDR3 sequence: CASTNDRGQPQHF. The CDR3 DNA reads as TGTGCCAGCACTAACGACAGGGGGCAGCCCCAGCATTTT. The J gene is TRBJ1-5, the V gene TRBV2, with 9 bases identical to TRBD1. V gave up 7 bases and J gave up 7 bases; unmatched junction bases: 5. CDR1 is SNHLY and CDR2 is FYNNEI in the germline V gene. The CDR3 is 13 residues long.

In this sample, this clonotype turned up many times. The chain carries TRBV5-1 and TRBJ1-4, with D possibly matching TRBD1 (5 bases). There are 15 residues in the CDR3. Germline values: CDR1 SGHRS, CDR2 YFSETQ. Deletions cut 0 bases from V and 5 bases from J, with 11 bases between. The CDR3 region is CASSLGVTANEKLFF. As DNA, the CDR3 is TGCGCCAGCAGCTTGGGGGTGACAGCAAATGAAAAACTGTTTTTT.

This clonotype has a count of ten or more. V gene TRBV20-1 combines with J gene TRBJ1-5; D gene ambiguous. The V and J ends lost 1 base and 3 bases respectively, with 7 bases between them. The CDR3 sequence is 13 residues long. Germline V lookup: CDR1 DFQATT, CDR2 SNEGSKA (reference sequence). The CDR3 spells CSARVIDNQPQHF. The CDR3 DNA is TGCAGTGCTAGAGTCATAGACAATCAGCCCCAGCATTTT.

This sequence joins TRBV6-1 and TRBJ2-7, with 11 bases fitting TRBD1. In germline, CDR1 is MNHNS, CDR2 SASEGT. The CDR3 runs 16 residues. The V gene end was trimmed by 2 bases and the J gene end by 3 bases; junction bases not matched to a gene: 6. Written as DNA, the CDR3 is TGTGCCAGCAGTGAAATGGGGGGACAGGGGGTCTACGAGCAGTACTTC. Its protein product is CASSEMGGQGVYEQYF.

This clonotype was detected ten times or more. The CDR3: CASSLYPTNYGYTF. CDR3 nucleotide sequence: TGTGCCAGCAGCTTATACCCTACGAACTATGGCTACACCTTC. The genes are TRBV7-3 and TRBJ1-2; D is ambiguous. The germline V and J ends were trimmed by 2 bases and 2 bases, with 9 bases remaining between them. The germline V gene encodes CDR1 SGHTA and CDR2 FQGTGA. The CDR3 is made up of 14 amino acids.

This clonotype was counted ten times or more. The rearrangement joins TRBV6-5 to TRBJ2-1; possibly TRBD1 for D (6 bases). The germline V gene has CDR1 MNHEY and CDR2 SVGAGI. The CDR3 contains 13 residues. Deletions cut 0 bases from V and 10 bases from J, with 10 bases between. This chain's CDR3 is CASSYSLGAEQFF. CDR3 nucleotide sequence: TGTGCCAGCAGTTACTCGTTGGGGGCAGAGCAGTTCTTC.

This clonotype has at least ten counts. This rearrangement joins TRBV6-5 to TRBJ2-6; weak D call: TRBD2 (6 bases). Germline V gene lookup returns CDR1 MNHEY and CDR2 SVGAGI. This CDR3 is 17 amino acids long. Trimming left V 0 bases short and J 1 base short, with 10 bases between. In nucleotides, the CDR3 is TGTGCCAGCAGTTACTCATACGGGACTTCTGGGGCCAACGTCCTGACTTTC. This gives the protein CASSYSYGTSGANVLTF.

This clonotype was seen repeatedly, ten times or more. The chain employs TRBV7-3 and TRBJ1-6, with D unclear. The V end was cut by 5 bases, the J end by 5 bases, with 13 bases between. This CDR3 is built from 15 residues. CDR1 is SGHTA, CDR2 FQGTGA, per germline. CDR3 in amino acids: CASSPVASNNSPLHF. Written as DNA, the CDR3 is TGTGCCAGCAGCCCGGTGGCTTCCAATAATTCACCCCTCCACTTT.

This clonotype came up many times. The chain combines TRBV5-1 with TRBJ2-7, with 9 positions matching TRBD1. The CDR3 spans 14 residues. The J segment lost 1 base and the V segment lost 6 bases, leaving 5 bases of the junction unmatched. Germline V gene sequence: CDR1 SGHRS, CDR2 YFSETQ. The CDR3, as DNA: TGCGCCAGCACCACAGGACAGGGGTCCTACGAGCAGTACTTC. Translation: CASTTGQGSYEQYF.

This clonotype has ten or more counts. This chain links TRBV6-6 with TRBJ1-5; D might be TRBD1 (6 bases). V was cut by 6 bases and J by 1 base, with 13 bases left in between. This CDR3 has 15 amino acids. Per germline, CDR1 MNHNY and CDR2 SVGAGI (reference sequence). CDR3 DNA: TGTGCCAGCAGCTACAGGGCTCAGAGCAATCAGCCCCAGCATTTT. Translation: CASSYRAQSNQPQHF.

The CDR3 is CASKKGRATNEKLFF. CDR3 coding DNA: TGTGCCAGTAAAAAAGGGAGGGCAACTAATGAAAAACTGTTTTTT. The chain is built from TRBV19 and TRBJ1-4; D unclear. Germline CDR1 reads LNHDA; CDR2 reads SQIVND (reference sequence). CDR3 length: 15 amino acids. V lost 7 bases and J 0 bases, leaving 12 bases between the germline ends.

This clonotype was seen repeatedly, ten times or more. The chain uses TRBV28 and TRBJ2-7; D gene unclear. CDR1 MDHEN and CDR2 SYDVKM come from the germline V gene. The ends were cut back, 5 bases at V and 0 bases at J, with 11 bases in the middle. This CDR3 region has 14 residues. CDR3 DNA: TGTGCCAGCAGTAAACCTAGAATCTCCTACGAGCAGTACTTC. It yields the protein CASSKPRISYEQYF.

This clonotype was seen more than once but under ten times. The CDR3 coding sequence is TGTGCCAGCAGGCGACGGGGGGGGCCTGAAATTCAGTACTTC. This gives the protein CASRRRGGPEIQYF. The chain joins TRBV12-3 or TRBV12-4 to TRBJ2-4; TRBD2 aligns across 8 bases. The CDR3 length is 14 residues. With V trimmed by 6 bases and J by 10 bases, 11 bases remained unmatched.

Ten or more counts support this clonotype. This chain uses TRBV7-3 with TRBJ1-2; D call uncertain. Germline loops: CDR1 SGHTA, CDR2 FQGTGA. V shed 2 bases and J shed 6 bases, with 13 bases lying between them. This CDR3 has 14 amino acids. In DNA, the CDR3 is TGTGCCAGCAGCTTATCACACAGATCCAATGGCTACACCTTC. Its protein is CASSLSHRSNGYTF.

At least ten counts were recorded for this clonotype. This CDR3 is CASSLEIAVSSYNEQFF. The DNA of the CDR3 is TGCGCCAGCAGCTTGGAGATAGCGGTTAGCTCCTACAATGAGCAGTTCTTC. This rearrangement joins TRBV5-1 to TRBJ2-1; TRBD2 is a possible D gene (6 bases). This CDR3 spans 17 amino acids. V was trimmed by 0 bases and J by 0 bases, leaving 13 bases between them. Germline lookup yields CDR1 SGHRS and CDR2 YFSETQ.

This clonotype was detected many times. The chain uses TRBV12-3 or TRBV12-4 and TRBJ1-6; 7 bases match TRBD1. V gave up 4 bases and J gave up 15 bases; unmatched junction bases: 3. The CDR3 extends over 11 amino acids. The CDR3 nucleotides read TGTGCCAGCAGTTCGGGACAGAACCTCCACTTT. It codes for CASSSGQNLHF.

This clonotype showed up many times. The V gene is TRBV11-2, the J gene TRBJ1-2; D gene ambiguous. The ends were cut back, 1 base at V and 7 bases at J, with 10 bases in the middle. CDR3 length: 13 amino acids. Germline V gives CDR1 SGHAT, CDR2 FQNNGV. The DNA of the CDR3 is TGTGCCAGCAGCTTAGGGACGGCATCTGGCTACACCTTC. It codes for CASSLGTASGYTF.

This clonotype was detected many times. The genes are TRBV29-1 and TRBJ2-1; 7 positions agree with TRBD2. With V trimmed by 6 bases and J by 4 bases, 0 bases remained unmatched. CDR3 length: 11 residues. The germline gives CDR1 SQVTM, CDR2 ANQGSEA. The chain's CDR3 is CSVGGYNEQFF. CDR3 sequence (DNA): TGCAGCGTCGGGGGGTACAATGAGCAGTTCTTC.

This clonotype came up many times. The chain is built from TRBV6-5 and TRBJ1-3; D is undetermined. Germline loops: CDR1 MNHEY, CDR2 SVGAGI. Trimming took 3 bases from V and 0 from J, leaving 24 bases between them. CDR3 length: 20 residues. The CDR3 region is CASSYLSFPSRTSSGNTIYF. CDR3 sequence (DNA): TGTGCCAGCAGTTATCTTAGCTTTCCTAGCAGAACCTCCTCTGGAAACACCATATATTTT.

The table lists this clonotype with many counts. The gene calls are TRBV4-3 and TRBJ2-7; the match to TRBD2 covers 8 bases. Germline trimming cut 4 bases from V and 3 bases from J; bases unmatched to any gene: 8. CDR1 is LGHNA, CDR2 YSLEER, per germline. The CDR3 is 15 amino acids. The CDR3 loop is CASSPGAGVDYEQYF. The CDR3 DNA follows: TGCGCCAGCAGCCCAGGAGCGGGAGTGGACTACGAGCAGTACTTC.